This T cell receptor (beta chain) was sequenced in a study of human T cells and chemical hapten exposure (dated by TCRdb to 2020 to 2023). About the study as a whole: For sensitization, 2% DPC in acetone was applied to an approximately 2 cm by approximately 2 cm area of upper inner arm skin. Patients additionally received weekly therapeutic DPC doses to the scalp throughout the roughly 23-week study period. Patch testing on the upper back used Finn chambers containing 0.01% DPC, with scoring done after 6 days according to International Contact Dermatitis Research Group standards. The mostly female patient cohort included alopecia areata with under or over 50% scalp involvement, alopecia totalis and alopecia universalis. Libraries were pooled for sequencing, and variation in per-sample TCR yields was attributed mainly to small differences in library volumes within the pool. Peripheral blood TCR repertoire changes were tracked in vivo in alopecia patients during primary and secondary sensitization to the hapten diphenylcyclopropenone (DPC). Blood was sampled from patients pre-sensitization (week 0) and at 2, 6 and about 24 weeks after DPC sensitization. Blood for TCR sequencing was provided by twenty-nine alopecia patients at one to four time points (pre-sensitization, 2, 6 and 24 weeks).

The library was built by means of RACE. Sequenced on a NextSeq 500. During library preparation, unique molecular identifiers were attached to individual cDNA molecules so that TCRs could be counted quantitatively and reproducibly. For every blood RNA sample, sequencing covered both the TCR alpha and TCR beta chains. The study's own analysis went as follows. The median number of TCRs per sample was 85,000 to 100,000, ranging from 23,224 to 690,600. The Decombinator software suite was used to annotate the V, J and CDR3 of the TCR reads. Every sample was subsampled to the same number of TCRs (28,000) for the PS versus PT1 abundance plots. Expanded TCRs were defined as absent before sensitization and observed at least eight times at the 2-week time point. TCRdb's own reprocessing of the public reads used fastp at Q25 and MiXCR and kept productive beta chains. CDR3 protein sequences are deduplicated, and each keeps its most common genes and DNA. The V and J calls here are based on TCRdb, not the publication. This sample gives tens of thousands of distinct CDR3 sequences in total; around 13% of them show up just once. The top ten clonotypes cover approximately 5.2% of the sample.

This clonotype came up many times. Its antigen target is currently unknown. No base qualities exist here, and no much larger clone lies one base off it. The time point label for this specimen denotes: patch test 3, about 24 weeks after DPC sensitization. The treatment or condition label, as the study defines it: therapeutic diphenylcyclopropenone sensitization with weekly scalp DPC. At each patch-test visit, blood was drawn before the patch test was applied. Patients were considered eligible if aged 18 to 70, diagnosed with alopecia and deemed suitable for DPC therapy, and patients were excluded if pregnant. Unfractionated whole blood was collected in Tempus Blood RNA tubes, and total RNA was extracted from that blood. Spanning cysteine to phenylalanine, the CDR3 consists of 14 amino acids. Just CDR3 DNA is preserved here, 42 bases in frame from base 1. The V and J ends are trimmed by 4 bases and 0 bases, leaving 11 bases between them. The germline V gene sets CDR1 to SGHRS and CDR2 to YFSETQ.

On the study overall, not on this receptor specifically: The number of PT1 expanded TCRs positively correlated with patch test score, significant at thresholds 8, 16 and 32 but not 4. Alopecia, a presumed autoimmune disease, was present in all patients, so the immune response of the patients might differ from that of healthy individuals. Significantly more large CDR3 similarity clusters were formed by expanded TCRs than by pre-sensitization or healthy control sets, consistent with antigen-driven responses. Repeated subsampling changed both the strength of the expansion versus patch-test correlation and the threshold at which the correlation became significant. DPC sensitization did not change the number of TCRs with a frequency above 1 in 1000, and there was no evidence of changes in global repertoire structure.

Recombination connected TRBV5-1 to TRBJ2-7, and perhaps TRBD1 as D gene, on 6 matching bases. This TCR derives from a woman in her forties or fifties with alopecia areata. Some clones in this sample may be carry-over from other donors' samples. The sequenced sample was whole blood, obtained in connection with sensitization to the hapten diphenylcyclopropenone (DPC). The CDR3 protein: CASSVDSSSYEQYF. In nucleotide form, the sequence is TGCGCCAGCAGCGTGGACAGTTCCTCCTACGAGCAGTACTTC. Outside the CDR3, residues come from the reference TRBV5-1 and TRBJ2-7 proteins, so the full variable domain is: KAGVTQTPRYLIKTRGQQVTLSCSPISGHRSVSWYQQTPGQGLQFLFEYFSETQRNKGNFPGRFSGRQFSNSRSEMNVSTLELGDSALYLCASSVDSSSYEQYFGPGTRLTVT.